These T cell receptor beta chains were read from a single sample in a study of blood T cell repertoires in COVID-19. Measured with immunoSEQ multiplex PCR; TCRdb has only the in-frame clones, and not every one. The sample yields roughly 200,000 clones, roughly four fifths seen once. The sample comprised peripheral blood. The receptor source for this set is a woman aged 40 to 55 with COVID-19, enrolled during active disease. Both conserved end residues are part of each CDR3. A D gene is named only where the DNA matches it firmly. Size is stated for part of the rows, as once, few or many counts, or as a class when the clone is expanded.

v_gene	d_gene	j_gene	abundance	CDR3aa	CDR3nt
TRBV5-5	TRBD1	TRBJ2-3	once	CASSSGQGQDTQYF	TGTGCCAGCAGCTCAGGACAGGGTCAAGATACGCAGTATTTT
TRBV28	-	TRBJ2-7	-	CASRQSSAGSYEQYF	TGTGCCAGCAGACAATCATCTGCGGGGAGCTACGAGCAGTACTTC
TRBV7-7	TRBD1	TRBJ2-5	-	CASSPGQGVETQYF	TGTGCTAGCAGCCCTGGACAGGGTGTAGAGACCCAGTACTTC
TRBV7-9	-	TRBJ1-1	-	CASSKSSTEAFF	TGTGCCAGCAGCAAGTCCAGCACTGAAGCTTTCTTT
TRBV24-1	-	TRBJ2-2	-	CATSKGPFGELFF	TGTGCCACCAGTAAGGGGCCCTTCGGGGAGCTGTTTTTT
TRBV5-5	TRBD2	TRBJ2-3	-	CASSLGAYSGGGDTQYF	TGTGCCAGCAGCTTGGGGGCCTATAGCGGGGGAGGAGATACGCAGTATTTT
TRBV19	-	TRBJ1-5	-	CASSLGHYNQPQHF	TGTGCCAGTAGTCTGGGGCACTACAATCAGCCCCAGCATTTT
TRBV21-1	-	TRBJ1-2	-	CASSPVERGDRENGYTF	TGTGCCAGCAGTCCCGTCGAACGGGGTGACAGGGAGAATGGCTACACCTTC
TRBV18	-	TRBJ2-3	many	CASSPRQSTDTQYF	TGTGCCAGCTCACCTCGACAGAGCACAGATACGCAGTATTTT
TRBV10-1	-	TRBJ1-1	few	CASSQDSFRTEAFF	TGCGCCAGCAGCCAGGACTCTTTTCGGACTGAAGCTTTCTTT
TRBV9	TRBD2	TRBJ2-5	-	CASSSGLAGEYQETQYF	TGTGCCAGCAGCTCGGGACTAGCGGGGGAGTACCAAGAGACCCAGTACTTC
TRBV29-1	-	TRBJ2-5	-	CSVGLRGTETQYF	TGCAGCGTTGGTCTTCGGGGGACAGAGACCCAGTACTTC
TRBV6-5	-	TRBJ1-1	-	CASIPQGPYTEAFF	TGTGCCAGCATTCCACAGGGACCGTACACTGAAGCTTTCTTT
TRBV7-8	TRBD1	TRBJ2-1	-	CASSSGVRDRAYNEQFF	TGTGCCAGCAGCTCTGGGGTCCGGGACAGGGCCTACAATGAGCAGTTCTTC
TRBV10-3	-	TRBJ1-2	-	CAISESQGSYTF	TGTGCCATCAGTGAGTCTCAGGGGAGCTACACCTTC